The T cell receptor (beta chain) described here comes from a study of T cell repertoires in cytomegalovirus infection. Study at large: Matching HLA type, along with CMV infection, was indicated by public TCR beta signatures. Points from the study as a whole: There were HLA-C-restricted CMV-specific TCR beta clonotypes dominating the ex vivo response. Carriers of CMV plus the relevant HLA were identified by cumulative public TCR beta family frequency.

Trimming removed 5 bases from V and 7 bases from J; junction bases left unmatched: 9. Per germline, CDR1 SGHVS and CDR2 FQNEAQ. The CDR3 contains 16 residues. TCRdb processed the reads anew with MiXCR; each CDR3 protein has one entry. The table lists roughly 640,000 distinct CDR3 sequences, less than 25% of them singletons. This clonotype was found many times. Its specificity is unknown. This TCR was sampled from a human donor in good health (CMV status not recorded). Some clones in this sample may be carry-over from other donors' samples. Input material: CD8+ T cells from PBMCs. This chain links TRBV7-8 with TRBJ1-6; 9 bases agree with TRBD1. Written as DNA, the CDR3 is TGTGCCAGCAGCCTAAACGGACAGGGGCGGAATTCACCCCTCCACTTT. It specifies CASSLNGQGRNSPLHF.